The 28 T cell receptor beta chains in this list originate from one sample, sequenced in a study of control samples from healthy donors and cancer patients. Data came from immunoSEQ multiplex PCR; TCRdb stores just in-frame clones and leaves some out. The sample yields approximately 12,000 clones, approximately 93% seen once. Sequenced input: PBMCs. The receptors shown here come from a man between 65 and 85 years old with head and neck cancer.

The genes are TRBV7-6 and TRBJ2-7; no firm D call. Trimming took 0 bases from V and 0 from J, leaving 12 bases between them. This CDR3 has 16 amino acids. Germline V gives CDR1 SGHVS, CDR2 FNYEAQ. The CDR3 DNA sequence: TGTGCCAGCAGCTTAGCGCTCACGCCAAGCTCCTACGAGCAGTACTTC. It encodes CASSLALTPSSYEQYF.

The chain links TRBV28 to TRBJ2-7; D uncertain. Per germline, CDR1 MDHEN and CDR2 SYDVKM. The CDR3 totals 12 residues. Trimming shortened V by 3 bases and J by 0 bases, and 3 bases separated the two germline ends. For the CDR3, the DNA is TGTGCCAGCAGTTTGTCCTCCTACGAGCAGTACTTC. Amino acid sequence: CASSLSSYEQYF.

The chain uses TRBV14 and TRBJ1-2, with D hard to call. V dropped 0 bases and J dropped 8 bases, with 13 bases sitting between them. The CDR3 has 14 amino acids. Germline CDR1 and CDR2: SGHDN and FVKESK. The DNA for the CDR3 is TGTGCCAGCAGCCAAGAGGAGGGTTTCGGAGGCTACACCTTC. Amino acids: CASSQEEGFGGYTF. The whole variable domain, remainder taken from reference TRBV14 and TRBJ1-2, is EAGVTQFPSHSVIEKGQTVTLRCDPISGHDNLYWYRRVMGKEIKFLLHFVKESKQDESGMPNNRFLAERTGGTYSTLKVQPAELEDSGVYFCASSQEEGFGGYTFGSGTRLTVV.

The chain couples TRBV5-8 to TRBJ1-5; tentative D call: TRBD1 (6 bases). In germline, CDR1 is SGHTS, CDR2 YDEGEE. Trimming left V 4 bases short and J 1 base short, with 9 bases between. This CDR3 contains 14 residues. CDR3 in amino acids: CASSPDRSNQPQHF. The CDR3 nucleotides read TGTGCCAGCAGCCCCGACAGGAGCAATCAGCCCCAGCATTTT.

In nucleotides, the CDR3 is TGTGCCAGCAGCTCTAGTAGCGGGGGTACCGGGGAGCTGTTTTTT. Protein sequence: CASSSSSGGTGELFF. The genes are TRBV7-3 and TRBJ2-2, with TRBD2 matching over 9 bases. Losses at the gene ends were 4 bases for V and 5 bases for J; bases not matched to a gene: 5. Germline CDR1 SGHTA, CDR2 FQGTGA. This CDR3 is 15 amino acids long.

This clone appeared a single time. The V call is TRBV14, the J call TRBJ2-7; 10 nucleotides agree with TRBD1. After removal of 4 bases from V and 2 bases from J, the junction contained 5 bases not matched to a gene. Looked up from germline, CDR1 is SGHDN and CDR2 is FVKESK. The CDR3 is 15 amino acids. CDR3 sequence: CASSPRTGGAYEQYF. CDR3 coding DNA: TGTGCCAGCAGCCCCCGGACAGGGGGGGCCTACGAGCAGTACTTC.

This sequence joins TRBV12-5 and TRBJ2-3; 13 bases are shared with TRBD2. The CDR3 is 16 residues long. V gave up 1 base and J gave up 6 bases; unmatched junction bases: 4. Per the germline V gene, CDR1 is LGHNT and CDR2 is FRNRAP. This CDR3 reads CASGLGLAGGSDTQYF. The DNA of the CDR3 is TGTGCTAGTGGTTTGGGACTAGCGGGGGGATCCGATACGCAGTATTTT.

The chain uses TRBV14 and TRBJ2-1; D may be TRBD2 (6 bases). Trimming cost V 4 bases and J 0 bases, with 7 bases left between them. This CDR3 has 14 residues. Germline V gives CDR1 SGHDN, CDR2 FVKESK. The CDR3 is CASSLAASYNEQFF. The CDR3 DNA reads as TGTGCCAGCAGCCTAGCGGCCTCCTACAATGAGCAGTTCTTC.

The chain joins TRBV19 to TRBJ2-6; D is perhaps TRBD1 (6 bases). Trimming cost V 4 bases and J 0 bases, with 16 bases left between them. CDR1 is LNHDA and CDR2 is SQIVND in the germline V gene (reference sequence). This CDR3 has 18 amino acids. The CDR3 coding sequence is TGTGCCAGTAGTACCGGACAGTCCCTCTCCTCTGGGGCCAACGTCCTGACTTTC. Its protein is CASSTGQSLSSGANVLTF.

The CDR3: CTSSQDPLTGDKGTDTQYF. In DNA form, the CDR3 reads TGCACCAGCAGCCAAGACCCCTTGACAGGGGACAAAGGCACAGATACGCAGTATTTT. This rearrangement joins TRBV1 to TRBJ2-3; the table's D call TRBD1 went unverified against the DNA. TRBV1 is a pseudogene segment. This CDR3 region has 19 residues.

The chain joins TRBV2 to TRBJ2-7, with 8 bases that match TRBD2. From germline, CDR1 is SNHLY and CDR2 FYNNEI. The CDR3 has 14 amino acids. Trimming cost V 5 bases and J 6 bases; bases outside gene matches: 9. CDR3 residues: CASSRSGGPLEQYF. For the CDR3, the DNA is TGTGCCAGCAGTAGGTCGGGAGGGCCTCTCGAGCAGTACTTC.

J is TRBJ2-3 and V is TRBV7-9; D is uncertain. Germline CDR1 reads SEHNR; CDR2 reads FQNEAQ (reference sequence). The ends were cut back, 3 bases at V and 8 bases at J, with 9 bases in the middle. This CDR3 region has 12 residues. The CDR3 DNA sequence: TGTGCCAGCAGCTTTCAAGACGGTACGCAGTATTTT. Protein: CASSFQDGTQYF.

The chain employs TRBV6-6 and TRBJ1-2; D gene uncertain. The V gene lost 6 bases and the J gene lost 6 bases, with 14 bases spanning the gap. From germline, CDR1 is MNHNY and CDR2 SVGAGI (reference sequence). The CDR3 loop spans 13 amino acids. The CDR3 reads CASSYDQANGYTF. The CDR3 coding sequence is TGTGCCAGCAGCTATGACCAGGCAAATGGCTACACCTTC.

V gene TRBV30 combines with J gene TRBJ2-5; perhaps TRBD1 as D (6 bases). This CDR3 spans 15 amino acids. V was clipped by 2 bases and J by 5 bases, with 18 bases between them. CDR1 and CDR2 from the germline V gene are GTSNPN and SVGIG (reference sequence). The CDR3 spells CAWSLTQGFGETQYF. The CDR3 region has the DNA TGTGCCTGGAGTCTAACTCAGGGGTTCGGGGAGACCCAGTACTTC.

This chain joins TRBV7-9 and TRBJ2-5; possibly TRBD1 for D (6 bases). Per germline, CDR1 SEHNR and CDR2 FQNEAQ (reference sequence). V lost 1 base and J 4 bases, leaving 10 bases between the germline ends. The CDR3 is made up of 14 amino acids. CDR3 amino acids: CASSLVGAGETQYF. The CDR3 DNA reads TGTGCCAGCAGCTTAGTGGGGGCTGGAGAGACCCAGTACTTC.

The chain uses TRBV5-1 and TRBJ1-4; a possible D gene is TRBD1 (5 bases). The CDR3 contains 15 residues. Between the trimmed V and J ends, which lost 4 bases and 3 bases, there was a span of 13 bases. Germline V CDR1 and CDR2: SGHRS, YFSETQ. The chain's CDR3 is CASSDTGEANEKLFF. DNA for the CDR3: TGCGCCAGCAGCGACACAGGAGAGGCTAATGAAAAACTGTTTTTT. Together with reference TRBV5-1 and TRBJ1-4, the CDR3 gives the full variable domain: KAGVTQTPRYLIKTRGQQVTLSCSPISGHRSVSWYQQTPGQGLQFLFEYFSETQRNKGNFPGRFSGRQFSNSRSEMNVSTLELGDSALYLCASSDTGEANEKLFFGSGTQLSVL.

This clone is judged large. The chain joins TRBV29-1 to TRBJ1-4; the D gene is possibly TRBD1 (6 bases). This CDR3 comprises 14 residues. V lost 4 bases, J lost 2 bases, and 11 bases lay in between. The germline gives CDR1 SQVTM, CDR2 ANQGSEA. The DNA of the CDR3 is TGCAGCGTTGGGACAGACGGGACTAATGAAAAACTGTTTTTT. The encoded protein is CSVGTDGTNEKLFF.

This clone was counted only a few times. V and J are TRBV4-1 and TRBJ2-3; 7 bases map to TRBD2. The CDR3 sequence is 17 residues long. From germline, CDR1 is MGHRA and CDR2 YSYEKL. Trimming removed 1 base from V and 7 bases from J; junction bases left unmatched: 14. Here the CDR3 DNA reads TGCGCCAGCAGCCAAGGGGAAAGGAGGGAGGGCAGACATACGCAGTATTTT. Encoded protein: CASSQGERREGRHTQYF.

V usage is TRBV18 and J usage is TRBJ2-1; unclear D gene. The length of the CDR3 is 13 residues. CDR1 is KGHSH and CDR2 is LQKENI in the germline V gene. Trimming stripped 3 bases from V and 7 bases from J, with 10 bases between. The CDR3 region is CASSPKGANEQFF. The CDR3 DNA reads TGTGCCAGCTCACCCAAGGGCGCTAATGAGCAGTTCTTC.

The chain uses TRBV7-9 and TRBJ2-5; D possibly corresponds to TRBD2 (6 bases). CDR3 length equals 13 residues. Trimming pared 2 bases from V and 5 bases from J, leaving 9 bases between. CDR1 and CDR2 (germline): SEHNR, FQNEAQ (reference sequence). The CDR3 DNA is TGTGCCAGCAGCTTATCGGGGGAGGAGACCCAGTACTTC. Translated: CASSLSGEETQYF.

The rearrangement joins TRBV7-9 to TRBJ1-2; 7 bases agree with TRBD1. The CDR3 loop spans 14 amino acids. V lost 2 bases to trimming and J lost 2 bases; unmatched junction nucleotides: 2. CDR1 is SEHNR, CDR2 FQNEAQ, per germline (reference sequence). The CDR3 DNA follows: TGTGCCAGCAGCTTATCACAGGGGAACTATGGCTACACCTTC. It encodes CASSLSQGNYGYTF.

The rearrangement joins TRBV28 to TRBJ2-7; no definite D call. The CDR3 is 12 amino acids. With 3 bases removed from V and 5 bases from J, the gap between germline ends came to 8 bases. The germline V gene has CDR1 MDHEN and CDR2 SYDVKM. The CDR3 sequence is CASSFYYNEQYF. For the CDR3, the DNA is TGTGCCAGCAGTTTCTATTACAACGAGCAGTACTTC.

The CDR3 here is CASSRTSGAPREQYF. In DNA, the CDR3 is TGTGCCAGCAGTCGGACTAGCGGGGCGCCCAGGGAGCAGTACTTC. The chain has TRBV2 and TRBJ2-7, with 12 bases fitting TRBD2. Per germline, CDR1 SNHLY and CDR2 FYNNEI. This CDR3 region has 15 residues. The junction had 9 bases not matched to a gene; V was cut back by 5 bases and J by 7 bases.

The chain is built from TRBV3-1 (or the pseudogene TRBV3-2) and TRBJ1-6; maybe TRBD1 (6 bases). Trimming took 3 bases from V and 13 from J, leaving 13 bases between them. Germline assignment: CDR1 LGHDT and CDR2 YNNKEL (reference sequence). There are 13 residues in the CDR3. DNA for the CDR3: TGTGCCAGCAGCCAGTTACAGGGAGGGCCCCTCCACTTT. It specifies CASSQLQGGPLHF.

The chain links TRBV5-1 to TRBJ2-7; 7 bases agree with TRBD1. The CDR3 has 16 amino acids. Germline values: CDR1 SGHRS, CDR2 YFSETQ. The junction had 8 bases not matched to a gene; V was cut back by 0 bases and J by 2 bases. The CDR3 region is CASSLGVSGQPYEQYF. The CDR3 DNA is TGCGCCAGCAGCTTGGGGGTCTCGGGACAGCCCTACGAGCAGTACTTC.

The CDR3 loop reads CASSSEGQRGYEQYF. CDR3 DNA sequence: TGTGCCAGCAGCTCCGAGGGGCAGCGGGGCTACGAGCAGTACTTC. The chain recombines TRBV5-4 with TRBJ2-7; 7 bases line up with TRBD2. The germline gives CDR1 SGHNT, CDR2 YYREEE (reference sequence). The J segment lost 3 bases and the V segment lost 3 bases, leaving 9 bases of the junction unmatched. CDR3 length equals 15 residues.

This rearrangement joins TRBV6-1 to TRBJ2-3, with TRBD2 matching 15 bases. The germline V gene encodes CDR1 MNHNS and CDR2 SASEGT. The J segment lost 7 bases and the V segment lost 1 base, leaving 3 bases of the junction unmatched. This CDR3 has 16 residues. The CDR3 reads CASSEGGLAGGYTQYF. Written as DNA, the CDR3 is TGTGCCAGCAGTGAAGGGGGACTAGCGGGGGGCTATACGCAGTATTTT.

The V call is TRBV7-2, the J call TRBJ1-5; 7 bases align to TRBD1. This CDR3 spans 14 amino acids. With V trimmed by 5 bases and J by 6 bases, 7 bases remained unmatched. Germline values: CDR1 SGHTA, CDR2 FQGNSA. CDR3 sequence (DNA): TGTGCCAGCAGCCCGCGACAGGGAGGTCAGCCCCAGCATTTT. Protein product: CASSPRQGGQPQHF. The full variable domain, with the rest looked up from reference TRBV7-2 and TRBJ1-5, is GAGVSQSPSNKVTEKGKDVELRCDPISGHTALYWYRQSLGQGLEFLIYFQGNSAPDKSGLPSDRFSAERTGGSVSTLTIQRTQQEDSAVYLCASSPRQGGQPQHFGDGTRLSIL.